Presented here are 27 T cell receptor beta chains from one specimen sequenced in a study of cytomegalovirus exposure and HLA in healthy donors. The assay was immunoSEQ multiplex PCR, and TCRdb's table has in-frame clones only and misses some. The table shows approximately 110,000 clones, with roughly 86% occurring only once. Sequenced material: PBMCs. Every receptor here comes from a woman in her late teens or twenties in good health and CMV-seropositive.

V is TRBV6-5 and J is TRBJ2-3; 7 nucleotides line up with TRBD2. Germline trimming cut 3 bases from V and 1 base from J; bases unmatched to any gene: 4. There are 15 residues in the CDR3. CDR1 is MNHEY and CDR2 is SVGAGI in the germline V gene. In DNA, the CDR3 is TGTGCCAGCAGTTATCGGGCGGGGGGCACAGATACGCAGTATTTT. Translating it yields CASSYRAGGTDTQYF.

This clone came up once. This chain joins TRBV28 and TRBJ2-1; D is perhaps TRBD2 (6 bases). Germline CDR1 MDHEN, CDR2 SYDVKM. The CDR3 is 14 residues long. The V end was cut by 8 bases, the J end by 3 bases, with 14 bases between. Here the CDR3 reads CASYTGGDYNEQFF. CDR3 coding DNA: TGTGCCAGCTACACAGGAGGGGACTACAATGAGCAGTTCTTC.

The gene calls are TRBV4-1 and TRBJ1-6; no clear D. There are 15 residues in the CDR3. V was pared by 1 base and J by 5 bases, with 9 bases between. CDR1 is MGHRA and CDR2 is YSYEKL in the germline V gene. CDR3 protein: CASSQVDRDNSPLHF. The DNA for the CDR3 is TGCGCCAGCAGCCAAGTTGATAGAGATAATTCACCCCTCCACTTT.

J is TRBJ2-5 and V is TRBV30, with TRBD2 matching 7 bases. Germline trimming cut 3 bases from V and 5 bases from J; bases unmatched to any gene: 0. The CDR3 consists of 11 residues. The germline gives CDR1 GTSNPN, CDR2 SVGIG (reference sequence). In DNA form, the CDR3 reads TGTGCCTGGAGGGGGGGGGAGACCCAGTACTTC. It specifies CAWRGGETQYF. Full variable domain (missing parts from reference TRBV30 and TRBJ2-5): SQTIHQWPATLVQPVGSPLSLECTVEGTSNPNLYWYRQAAGRGLQLLFYSVGIGQISSEVPQNLSASRPQDRQFILSSKKLLLSDSGFYLCAWRGGETQYFGPGTRLLVL.

The chain has TRBV9 and TRBJ1-2; TRBD1 matches 7 bases. Trimming cost V 0 bases and J 5 bases; bases outside gene matches: 4. Per germline, CDR1 SGDLS and CDR2 YYNGEE. This CDR3 is 14 amino acids long. The CDR3 nucleotides read TGTGCCAGCAGCGTAGGGGACAGCCCTTATGGCTACACCTTC. Translated, it gives CASSVGDSPYGYTF.

This chain uses TRBV5-1 with TRBJ2-7; D not resolved. This CDR3 has 13 residues. V shed 4 bases and J shed 2 bases, with 10 bases lying between them. Germline CDR1 and CDR2: SGHRS and YFSETQ. CDR3 DNA sequence: TGCGCCAGCAGCCCACAGCCTCCCTACGAGCAGTACTTC. It specifies CASSPQPPYEQYF.

The chain recombines TRBV29-1 with TRBJ2-1; D is unclear. Germline-derived CDR1 and CDR2 are SQVTM and ANQGSEA. Trimming removed 5 bases at V and 5 bases at J, with 10 bases between. The length of the CDR3 is 12 residues. The CDR3 DNA reads as TGCAGCGTTTCCCAGAACGACAATGAGCAGTTCTTC. Translation gives CSVSQNDNEQFF.

The chain carries TRBV2 and TRBJ2-7; weak D call: TRBD1 (6 bases). The CDR3 has 14 amino acids. With 4 bases removed from V and 0 bases from J, the gap between germline ends came to 10 bases. From germline, CDR1 is SNHLY and CDR2 FYNNEI. This CDR3 is CASSVQGTSYEQYF. The DNA of the CDR3 is TGTGCCAGCAGTGTTCAGGGGACCTCCTACGAGCAGTACTTC.

Remarks on this clone: Other DNA sequences in this specimen translate into the identical CDR3. V is TRBV27 and J is TRBJ1-2; D might be TRBD1 (5 bases). Germline loops: CDR1 MNHEY, CDR2 SMNVEV (reference sequence). The CDR3 has 14 amino acids. The V and J ends lost 6 bases and 2 bases respectively, with 13 bases between them. DNA of the CDR3: TGTGCCAGCAGCCGGGCCGGGGGGAACTATGGCTACACCTTC. It translates to CASSRAGGNYGYTF.

CDR3: CASSHGQGYEQYF. The CDR3 bases are TGTGCCAGCAGCCACGGACAGGGCTACGAGCAGTACTTC. V is TRBV14 and J is TRBJ2-7; 8 bases fit TRBD1. Trimming removed 3 bases from V and 3 bases from J; junction bases left unmatched: 1. The CDR3 length is 13 residues. The V gene's germline CDR1 is SGHDN and CDR2 FVKESK.

The chain uses TRBV27 and TRBJ2-7, with TRBD1 identical over 7 bases. The CDR3 spans 14 residues. Germline V CDR1 and CDR2: MNHEY, SMNVEV (reference sequence). V lost 5 bases, J lost 2 bases, and 6 bases stayed unmatched. The CDR3 here is CASSRGTVPYEQYF. CDR3 nucleotides: TGTGCCAGCAGTCGAGGGACAGTCCCCTACGAGCAGTACTTC.

This chain links TRBV9 with TRBJ2-5; 10 bases fit TRBD2. The CDR3 is made up of 16 amino acids. Trimming at V came to 4 bases and at J to 0 bases, leaving 6 bases not matched to a gene. Germline-derived CDR1 and CDR2 are SGDLS and YYNGEE. The CDR3 coding sequence is TGTGCCAGCAGCTTCCAAGCGGGAGGGTACCAAGAGACCCAGTACTTC. Translated: CASSFQAGGYQETQYF.

This chain joins TRBV7-8 and TRBJ1-6; no clear D gene. The CDR3 is made up of 16 amino acids. The germline V and J ends were trimmed by 7 bases and 7 bases, with 20 bases remaining between them. Germline CDR1 and CDR2: SGHVS and FQNEAQ. CDR3 amino acids: CASTPPGRLGNSPLHF. The CDR3 region has the DNA TGTGCCAGCACCCCGCCTGGGAGATTGGGAAATTCACCCCTCCACTTT. Using reference TRBV7-8 and TRBJ1-6 for the parts outside the CDR3, the full variable domain is GAGVSQSPRYKVAKRGQDVALRCDPISGHVSLFWYQQALGQGPEFLTYFQNEAQLDKSGLPSDRFFAERPEGSVSTLKIQRTQQEDSAVYLCASTPPGRLGNSPLHFGNGTRLTVT.

This chain connects TRBV7-3 to TRBJ2-3, with 12 bases matching TRBD2. The junction had 2 bases not matched to a gene; V was cut back by 0 bases and J by 1 base. Germline CDR1 and CDR2: SGHTA and FQGTGA. The CDR3 runs to 17 residues. CDR3 bases: TGTGCCAGCAGCTTAACCTCTAGCGGGAGGGGCACAGATACGCAGTATTTT. Protein: CASSLTSSGRGTDTQYF.

This chain connects TRBV18 to TRBJ1-1; tentative D call: TRBD1 (6 bases). Trimming removed 1 base at V and 3 bases at J, with 6 bases between. CDR1 is KGHSH, CDR2 LQKENI, per germline. CDR3 length equals 13 residues. The CDR3 is CASSPQGDTEAFF. The CDR3 coding sequence is TGTGCCAGCTCACCACAGGGGGACACTGAAGCTTTCTTT.

The rearrangement uses TRBV5-1 and TRBJ1-2; TRBD1 might be the D (5 bases). Per germline, CDR1 SGHRS and CDR2 YFSETQ. CDR3 length: 17 amino acids. V gave up 0 bases and J gave up 4 bases, with 19 bases separating them. The CDR3 coding sequence is TGCGCCAGCAGCTTGGAGGTTGGGAGGGGAAGTGGCTATGGCTACACCTTC. Its translation: CASSLEVGRGSGYGYTF.

The J gene is TRBJ2-7, the V gene TRBV27; a possible D gene is TRBD2 (5 bases). Trimming stripped 8 bases from V and 7 bases from J, with 21 bases between. Per the germline V gene, CDR1 is MNHEY and CDR2 is SMNVEV (reference sequence). The CDR3 length is 14 residues. As DNA, the CDR3 is TGTGCCAGCTCCGGACTCCCAATGTACGGGGAGCAGTACTTC. This translates into CASSGLPMYGEQYF.

The chain couples TRBV2 to TRBJ1-4; no clear D gene. The CDR3 has 12 amino acids. CDR1 is SNHLY and CDR2 is FYNNEI in the germline V gene. V was cut by 7 bases and J by 4 bases, with 7 bases left in between. DNA of the CDR3: TGTGCCAGCATACGGGGTAATGAAAAACTGTTTTTT. It translates to CASIRGNEKLFF.

The chain joins TRBV28 to TRBJ2-2; 11 nucleotides match TRBD2. From germline, CDR1 is MDHEN and CDR2 SYDVKM. The V segment lost 6 bases and the J segment 7 bases; nucleotides outside the gene matches: 7. The CDR3 is 15 residues long. For the CDR3, the DNA is TGTGCCAGCAGATCTAGCGGGGGGCCGAGCGGGGAGCTGTTTTTT. Amino acid sequence: CASRSSGGPSGELFF.

V gene TRBV11-2 combines with J gene TRBJ1-3; D unclear. Germline V gene sequence: CDR1 SGHAT, CDR2 FQNNGV. Trimming shortened V by 1 base and J by 1 base, and 2 bases separated the two germline ends. CDR3 length: 13 residues. CDR3 sequence (DNA): TGTGCCAGCAGCTTAGCGTCTGGAAACACCATATATTTT. Protein product: CASSLASGNTIYF.

As DNA, the CDR3 is TGTGCCAGCAGCCAGACTAGCGGGAGATCAGATACGCAGTATTTT. Its protein product is CASSQTSGRSDTQYF. The chain couples TRBV7-2 to TRBJ2-3, with 12 bases lining up with TRBD2. Germline V gene data show CDR1 as SGHTA and CDR2 as FQGNSA. This CDR3 region has 15 residues. J was trimmed by 4 bases and V by 5 bases; bases with no gene match: 4. The full variable domain, with the rest looked up from reference TRBV7-2 and TRBJ2-3, is GAGVSQSPSNKVTEKGKDVELRCDPISGHTALYWYRQSLGQGLEFLIYFQGNSAPDKSGLPSDRFSAERTGGSVSTLTIQRTQQEDSAVYLCASSQTSGRSDTQYFGPGTRLTVL.

V usage is TRBV29-1 and J usage is TRBJ2-1; no clear D gene. Trimming took off 2 bases at V and 2 bases at J, with 13 bases between the two ends. The germline V gene has CDR1 SQVTM and CDR2 ANQGSEA. The CDR3 loop spans 15 amino acids. The CDR3 DNA is TGCAGCGTTGAAATAGCAGCTTATACCTACAATGAGCAGTTCTTC. It yields the protein CSVEIAAYTYNEQFF.

V gene TRBV28 combines with J gene TRBJ2-7; 8 nucleotides align to TRBD2. This CDR3 spans 14 amino acids. Germline V gene lookup returns CDR1 MDHEN and CDR2 SYDVKM. Losses at the gene ends were 5 bases for V and 2 bases for J; bases not matched to a gene: 5. DNA of the CDR3: TGTGCCAGCAGTCCGCGGGGGGACACCTACGAGCAGTACTTC. Protein product: CASSPRGDTYEQYF.

The rearrangement uses TRBV19 and TRBJ1-2, with D maybe TRBD1 (6 bases). The CDR3 runs 13 residues. V gave up 7 bases and J gave up 4 bases, with 13 bases separating them. Germline V gene data show CDR1 as LNHDA and CDR2 as SQIVND (reference sequence). CDR3 sequence: CASTFKTGYGYTF. CDR3 nucleotides: TGTGCCAGTACCTTTAAGACAGGCTATGGCTACACCTTC. Full variable domain (rest looked up from reference TRBV19 and TRBJ1-2): DGGITQSPKYLFRKEGQNVTLSCEQNLNHDAMYWYRQDPGQGLRLIYYSQIVNDFQKGDIAEGYSVSREKKESFPLTVTSAQKNPTAFYLCASTFKTGYGYTFGSGTRLTVV.

The chain has TRBV5-6 and TRBJ1-3; 8 nucleotides match TRBD1. Germline CDR1 is SGHDT and CDR2 is YYEEEE. The V gene end was trimmed by 3 bases and the J gene end by 1 base; junction bases not matched to a gene: 6. CDR3 length equals 16 residues. CDR3 sequence reads: CASSSRTGISGNTIYF. The CDR3 coding sequence is TGTGCCAGCAGCTCCCGGACAGGGATTTCTGGAAACACCATATATTTT.

This sequence joins TRBV2 and TRBJ2-2; 8 bases are a match to TRBD2. The CDR3 runs 15 residues. The V and J ends lost 7 bases and 5 bases, in that order; junction bases with no gene match: 9. Germline V gene sequence: CDR1 SNHLY, CDR2 FYNNEI. The CDR3 nucleotides read TGTGCCAGCACCCAGGCGGGAGGAGGAACCGGGGAGCTGTTTTTT. It is translated as CASTQAGGGTGELFF.

This chain links TRBV10-2 with TRBJ2-2, with D tentatively TRBD1 (7 bases). The CDR3 sequence is 13 residues long. V was clipped by 10 bases and J by 7 bases, with 16 bases between them. Looked up from germline, CDR1 is WSHSY and CDR2 is SAAADI. The CDR3 sequence: CATQPGGNGELFF. The CDR3 DNA reads TGCGCCACCCAACCAGGGGGGAACGGGGAGCTGTTTTTT.